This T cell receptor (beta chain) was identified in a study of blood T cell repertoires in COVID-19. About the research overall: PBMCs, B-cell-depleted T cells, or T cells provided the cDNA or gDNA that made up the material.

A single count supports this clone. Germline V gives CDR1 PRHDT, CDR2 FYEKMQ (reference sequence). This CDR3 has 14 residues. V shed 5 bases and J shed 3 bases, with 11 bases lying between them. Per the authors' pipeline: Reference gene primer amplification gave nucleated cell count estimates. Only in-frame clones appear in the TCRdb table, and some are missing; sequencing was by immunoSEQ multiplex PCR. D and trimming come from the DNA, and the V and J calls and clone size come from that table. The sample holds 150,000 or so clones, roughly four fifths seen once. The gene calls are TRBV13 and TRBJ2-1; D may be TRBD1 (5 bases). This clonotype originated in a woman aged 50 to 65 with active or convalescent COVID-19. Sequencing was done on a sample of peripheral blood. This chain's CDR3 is CASSPQDSYNEQFF. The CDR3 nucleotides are TGTGCCAGCAGCCCTCAAGACAGCTACAATGAGCAGTTCTTC.